This T cell receptor beta chain was retrieved from a study of T cells in Graves' hyperthyroidism and ophthalmopathy. As regards this clonotype: Its antigen remains unidentified.

General study points: A model built on 13 V-J features separated ophthalmopathy from stable hyperthyroidism. The model forecast ophthalmopathy, anticipating it by a median about 6.5 months before onset.

What was amplified from RNA transcripts were TCR beta CDR3 regions. In the first-round RT-PCR of the TCR CDR3, the HTBI primer set was used. TCRdb recomputed calls from the multiplex PCR reads with MiXCR, one row per CDR3 protein. The data show about 740,000 distinct CDR3 sequences, with 14% seen just once and 10% to 13% held by the top ten. Germline V gives CDR1 WSHSY, CDR2 SAAADI. The CDR3 length is 16 residues. J was trimmed by 0 bases and V by 5 bases; bases with no gene match: 3. The specimen sequenced was blood. The chain joins TRBV10-2 to TRBJ2-1; 11 nucleotides match TRBD2. The receptor was isolated from a woman aged 18 to 35 with Graves' hyperthyroidism. The CDR3 loop reads CASSTSGSPSYNEQFF. The CDR3 DNA reads TGCGCCAGCAGTACTAGCGGGAGCCCCTCCTACAATGAGCAGTTCTTC.